One sample yielded the 18 T cell receptor beta chains listed below, sequenced in a study of cytomegalovirus exposure and HLA in healthy donors. Libraries were prepared by immunoSEQ multiplex PCR; TCRdb keeps only in-frame clonotypes and omits some of them. The table has 60,000 to 80,000 clones, 85% seen once. The sequenced sample was PBMCs. Receptor source: a man under 40 in good health and CMV-seronegative.

V and J are TRBV5-5 and TRBJ2-3; no clear D gene. Between the trimmed V and J ends, which lost 2 bases and 0 bases, there was a span of 4 bases. The CDR3 contains 13 residues. Germline values: CDR1 SGHKS, CDR2 YYEKEE (reference sequence). CDR3 in amino acids: CASSFSSTDTQYF. CDR3 bases: TGTGCCAGCAGCTTTTCTAGCACAGATACGCAGTATTTT.

The chain carries TRBV27 and TRBJ1-5; 9 bases align to TRBD1. The CDR3 totals 21 residues. Germline lookup yields CDR1 MNHEY and CDR2 SMNVEV (reference sequence). With V trimmed by 2 bases and J by 0 bases, 17 bases remained unmatched. Written as DNA, the CDR3 is TGTGCCAGCAGTTTACCTTCCCGGGACAGGGCTGATAAGTATAGCAATCAGCCCCAGCATTTT. This codes for CASSLPSRDRADKYSNQPQHF.

This clone was found a few times. This chain connects TRBV10-3 to TRBJ2-2, with D perhaps matching TRBD2 (6 bases). This CDR3 spans 13 amino acids. V was clipped by 7 bases and J by 1 base, with 7 bases between them. Per germline, CDR1 ENHRY and CDR2 SYGVKD. The CDR3 bases are TGTGCCATCATGGGGGGGAACACCGGGGAGCTGTTTTTT. Amino acids: CAIMGGNTGELFF.

The V call is TRBV5-4, the J call TRBJ1-1, with D perhaps TRBD1 (5 bases). CDR1 is SGHNT, CDR2 YYREEE, per germline (reference sequence). Trimming took 0 bases from V and 7 from J, leaving 13 bases between them. This CDR3 has 14 amino acids. In DNA, the CDR3 is TGTGCCAGCAGCTTGGGCGGGGCGATCGTTGAAGCTTTCTTT. This encodes CASSLGGAIVEAFF. Filled out from reference TRBV5-4 and TRBJ1-1, the complete variable domain reads ETGVTQSPTHLIKTRGQQVTLRCSSQSGHNTVSWYQQALGQGPQFIFQYYREEENGRGNFPPRFSGLQFPNYSSELNVNALELDDSALYLCASSLGGAIVEAFFGQGTRLTVV.

The V and J genes are TRBV6-1 and TRBJ1-5; D is ambiguous. Germline V gene sequence: CDR1 MNHNS, CDR2 SASEGT. The ends were cut back, 5 bases at V and 0 bases at J, with 11 bases in the middle. This CDR3 is 15 amino acids long. The CDR3 DNA sequence: TGTGCCAGCAGTCAGCCGACATATAGCAATCAGCCCCAGCATTTT. Its translation is CASSQPTYSNQPQHF.

This chain links TRBV29-1 with TRBJ2-2; perhaps TRBD1 as D (5 bases). This CDR3 is 12 amino acids long. Germline CDR1 SQVTM, CDR2 ANQGSEA. Trimming took off 6 bases at V and 4 bases at J, with 9 bases between the two ends. The CDR3 DNA follows: TGCAGCGTAGGTCAGGGCACCGGGGAGCTGTTTTTT. Translating gives CSVGQGTGELFF.

The V gene is TRBV29-1, the J gene TRBJ1-4; D not resolved. CDR1 and CDR2 (germline): SQVTM, ANQGSEA. V lost 1 base to trimming and J lost 7 bases, with 19 bases between them. The CDR3 consists of 16 residues. CDR3 sequence (DNA): TGCAGCGTTGAAGTCCCAGGTCTCCGCGACGGTGAAAAACTGTTTTTT. Translated: CSVEVPGLRDGEKLFF.

The chain links TRBV28 to TRBJ2-7, with 8 bases fitting TRBD1. Germline V gene lookup returns CDR1 MDHEN and CDR2 SYDVKM. V lost 2 bases to trimming and J lost 4 bases; unmatched junction nucleotides: 10. There are 16 residues in the CDR3. The CDR3 DNA sequence: TGTGCCAGCAGTTTAAGGTTCAGGGGGCGTTGGTACGAGCAGTACTTC. It translates to CASSLRFRGRWYEQYF.

The sample holds one count of this clone. The rearrangement joins TRBV6-4 to TRBJ1-2, with D maybe TRBD1 (5 bases). Deletions cut 9 bases from V and 8 bases from J, with 10 bases between. Germline-derived CDR1 and CDR2 are MRHNA and SNTAGT. The CDR3 contains 10 residues. The CDR3, as DNA: TGTGCCAGATTTCAGGGAGGCTACACCTTC. This encodes CARFQGGYTF.

The gene calls are TRBV25-1 and TRBJ1-4, with D perhaps matching TRBD1 (5 bases). Germline V gene sequence: CDR1 MGHDK, CDR2 SYGVNS. V was pared by 0 bases and J by 2 bases, with 7 bases between. The CDR3 contains 15 residues. In DNA form, the CDR3 reads TGTGCCAGCAGTGAATATACAGGCACTAATGAAAAACTGTTTTTT. As protein: CASSEYTGTNEKLFF.

This clone was seen a handful of times. V and J are TRBV28 and TRBJ1-2; 7 bases match TRBD1. Germline V gene sequence: CDR1 MDHEN, CDR2 SYDVKM. The length of the CDR3 is 14 residues. With V trimmed by 4 bases and J by 3 bases, 5 bases remained unmatched. The CDR3 DNA reads as TGTGCCAGCAGTTCCCGGGGACAGCACTATGGCTACACCTTC. Translation gives CASSSRGQHYGYTF.

The chain carries TRBV2 and TRBJ2-1, with 7 bases lining up with TRBD2. Germline CDR1 is SNHLY and CDR2 is FYNNEI. The J segment lost 0 bases and the V segment lost 4 bases, leaving 3 bases of the junction unmatched. The CDR3 has 15 amino acids. CDR3 sequence: CASSASGDSYNEQFF. The CDR3 DNA reads as TGTGCCAGCAGTGCTAGCGGAGACTCCTACAATGAGCAGTTCTTC.

This chain links TRBV5-1 with TRBJ2-2; TRBD2 agrees at 7 bases. J gave up 5 bases and V 1 base, and 11 bases lay outside the gene matches. The V gene's germline CDR1 is SGHRS and CDR2 YFSETQ. The CDR3 consists of 17 residues. For the CDR3, the DNA is TGCGCCAGCAGCTTGAGGCTCGGCGGGAGAGGGACCGGGGAGCTGTTTTTT. Translation gives CASSLRLGGRGTGELFF.

This clone has just a few counts. CDR3 nucleotide sequence: TGTGCCAGCAGTGAAAGGGCGGGGTACAATCAGCCCCAGCATTTT. It codes for CASSERAGYNQPQHF. The J gene is TRBJ1-5, the V gene TRBV6-1; D unresolved. The CDR3 runs to 15 residues. Trimming took off 2 bases at V and 3 bases at J, with 11 bases between the two ends. Germline values: CDR1 MNHNS, CDR2 SASEGT.

The chain uses TRBV18 and TRBJ1-5; a weak D match, TRBD1 (6 bases). Germline CDR1 KGHSH, CDR2 LQKENI. The V end was cut by 3 bases, the J end by 0 bases, with 9 bases between. The CDR3 has 15 amino acids. The CDR3 here is CASSPGHISNQPQHF. The CDR3 region has the DNA TGTGCCAGCTCACCGGGACACATTAGCAATCAGCCCCAGCATTTT.

The rearrangement joins TRBV7-9 to TRBJ2-7; D unresolved. The CDR3 has 13 amino acids. The germline V and J ends were trimmed by 11 bases and 0 bases, with 14 bases remaining between them. The V gene's germline CDR1 is SEHNR and CDR2 FQNEAQ (reference sequence). The CDR3 nucleotides are TGTGCCGGCCAGGCCTCGAGCTCCTACGAGCAGTACGTC. It encodes CAGQASSSYEQYV.

CDR3 protein: CASSLSRVGDTQYF. CDR3 DNA sequence: TGTGCCAGCAGCTTAAGCCGGGTTGGTGATACGCAGTATTTT. J is TRBJ2-3 and V is TRBV11-2; D gene ambiguous. In germline, CDR1 is SGHAT, CDR2 FQNNGV. The CDR3 sequence is 14 residues long. V was pared by 2 bases and J by 6 bases, with 12 bases between.

In its sample, this clone was seen once. The V and J genes are TRBV5-1 and TRBJ2-3; maybe TRBD1 (6 bases). This CDR3 region has 15 residues. Trimming removed 4 bases at V and 0 bases at J, with 12 bases between. Germline V gives CDR1 SGHRS, CDR2 YFSETQ. The CDR3 sequence is CASSPQGPSTDTQYF. CDR3 sequence (DNA): TGCGCCAGCAGCCCACAGGGTCCTAGCACAGATACGCAGTATTTT.